The clone carrying this T cell receptor beta chain was seen a few times. Germline V gives CDR1 MGHRA, CDR2 YSYEKL. CDR3 length equals 16 residues. Trimming took 0 bases from V and 1 from J, leaving 12 bases between them. The memory fraction was CD4+CD45RO+CD25- cells. TCRdb re-called the 5' RACE reads with MiXCR, one entry per CDR3 protein. Of over 55,000 distinct CDR3 sequences listed, 28% were seen once; the top ten hold around 3.1%. V usage is TRBV4-1 and J usage is TRBJ1-1, with unresolved D. Sequences were obtained from tumor-infiltrating memory CD4+ T cells sorted from the breast tumor. Subset: memory CD4+ T cells, CD4+CD45RO+CD25-. The source is a female donor with breast cancer. CDR3 nucleotide sequence: TGCGCCAGCAGCCAAGAGTTTCGGCAACGGAACACTGAAGCTTTCTTT. This encodes CASSQEFRQRNTEAFF.